This is a list of T cell receptor beta chains from one sample in a study of blood T cell repertoires in COVID-19. Assay used: immunoSEQ multiplex PCR; TCRdb lists only in-frame clones, some missing. The top ten clones hold roughly 9.6% of a sample with around 160,000 clones, roughly 82% of them seen once. The specimen sequenced was PBMCs or T cells enriched from blood (not recorded which). All receptors come from a man aged 50-59 years who had recovered from COVID-19. The CDR3 runs from the conserved cysteine through the conserved F or W. The D gene is left open where the match is weak. Some rows have no size entry. The others give once, few or many, or a class for an expanded clone.

V gene: TRBV10-1
clone size: few
D gene: NA
J gene: TRBJ1-5
CDR3 DNA: TGCGCCAGCAGTGAGTCCGCGGTAGTGGGCAATCAGCCCCAGCATTTT
CDR3 protein: CASSESAVVGNQPQHF

V gene: TRBV18
clone size: NA
D gene: TRBD1
J gene: TRBJ2-5
CDR3 DNA: TGTGCCAGCTCAGCCCCGGGACAGCCCCAAGAGACCCAGTACTTC
CDR3 protein: CASSAPGQPQETQYF

V gene: TRBV14
clone size: NA
D gene: NA
J gene: TRBJ2-6
CDR3 DNA: TGTGCCAGCAGCCAAGTCCCAGGTCCCTTCTCTGGGGCCAACGTCCTGACTTTC
CDR3 protein: CASSQVPGPFSGANVLTF

V gene: TRBV10-3
clone size: many
D gene: NA
J gene: TRBJ2-7
CDR3 DNA: TGTGCCATCAGTGACCGGGCGGGCTACGAGCAGTACTTC
CDR3 protein: CAISDRAGYEQYF

V gene: TRBV30
clone size: NA
D gene: TRBD1
J gene: TRBJ1-2
CDR3 DNA: TGTGCCTGGAGTGCAAAGGACAGGGAAGGCTACACCTTC
CDR3 protein: CAWSAKDREGYTF

V gene: TRBV12-3/TRBV12-4
clone size: NA
D gene: NA
J gene: TRBJ2-1
CDR3 DNA: TGTGCCAGCAGTTTGCCCGGGTGGAGTGAGCAGTTCTTC
CDR3 protein: CASSLPGWSEQFF

V gene: TRBV28
clone size: NA
D gene: NA
J gene: TRBJ1-5
CDR3 DNA: TGTGCCAGCAGTTTATCACGGGTCGGAGGCAATCAGCCCCAGCATTTT
CDR3 protein: CASSLSRVGGNQPQHF

V gene: TRBV6-5
clone size: NA
D gene: NA
J gene: TRBJ1-1
CDR3 DNA: TGTGCCAGCAGTTACGTTCCCCGAGGGGAAGCTTTCTTT
CDR3 protein: CASSYVPRGEAFF

V gene: TRBV27
clone size: NA
D gene: NA
J gene: TRBJ2-7
CDR3 DNA: TGTGCCAGCAGTCCGAGTCCCCCCTACGAGCAGTACTTC
CDR3 protein: CASSPSPPYEQYF

V gene: TRBV5-4
clone size: NA
D gene: NA
J gene: TRBJ1-6
CDR3 DNA: TGTGCCAGCAGCGAGACAGCCTCGTATAATTCACCCCTCCACTTT
CDR3 protein: CASSETASYNSPLHF

V gene: TRBV18
clone size: NA
D gene: NA
J gene: TRBJ1-2
CDR3 DNA: TGTGCCAGCTCACCACAAGGACAGTTCTCCCCAGGGGACTATGGCTACACCTTC
CDR3 protein: CASSPQGQFSPGDYGYTF

V gene: TRBV29-1
clone size: NA
D gene: NA
J gene: TRBJ1-2
CDR3 DNA: TGCAGCGTTGAAGATCTAAACAACTATGGCTACACCTTC
CDR3 protein: CSVEDLNNYGYTF

V gene: TRBV7-3
clone size: NA
D gene: TRBD1
J gene: TRBJ1-3
CDR3 DNA: TGTGCCAGCAGCTCCTCTCCCCAGGGGGCTGGAAACACCATATATTTT
CDR3 protein: CASSSSPQGAGNTIYF

V gene: TRBV5-5
clone size: NA
D gene: NA
J gene: TRBJ1-3
CDR3 DNA: TGTGCCAGCAGCTTGCAGGGGATAAGTGGAAACACCATATATTTT
CDR3 protein: CASSLQGISGNTIYF

V gene: TRBV6-5
clone size: few
D gene: TRBD2
J gene: TRBJ2-3
CDR3 DNA: TGTGCCAGCAGTTGGACTAGCGGGGGTTTCACAGATACGCAGTATTTT
CDR3 protein: CASSWTSGGFTDTQYF

V gene: TRBV4-1
clone size: NA
D gene: NA
J gene: TRBJ2-7
CDR3 DNA: TGCGCCAGCAGCCAAGATAAAACACAGGCCCAAGGGGAGCAGTACTTC
CDR3 protein: CASSQDKTQAQGEQYF

V gene: TRBV5-4
clone size: NA
D gene: NA
J gene: TRBJ2-7
CDR3 DNA: TGTGCCAGCAGCCCCACGGGTCAGTCTTACGAGCAGTACTTC
CDR3 protein: CASSPTGQSYEQYF

V gene: TRBV12-3/TRBV12-4
clone size: NA
D gene: NA
J gene: TRBJ2-2
CDR3 DNA: TGTGCCAGCAGTCTCTCCGGGGAGCTGTTTTTT
CDR3 protein: CASSLSGELFF

V gene: TRBV6-5
clone size: NA
D gene: TRBD2
J gene: TRBJ2-2
CDR3 DNA: TGTGCCAGCAGTTACGGATCCGCGGGGGGGCCCAAGGAGCTGTTTTTT
CDR3 protein: CASSYGSAGGPKELFF

V gene: TRBV7-9
clone size: NA
D gene: NA
J gene: TRBJ1-2
CDR3 DNA: TGTGCCAGCAGCGCCACATCAAGACCAGGGGCTAACTATGGCTACACCTTC
CDR3 protein: CASSATSRPGANYGYTF

V gene: TRBV29-1
clone size: NA
D gene: TRBD1
J gene: TRBJ2-5
CDR3 DNA: TGCAGCGGAGGGACAGTCCTTCAAGAGACCCAGTACTTC
CDR3 protein: CSGGTVLQETQYF

V gene: TRBV7-9
clone size: few
D gene: NA
J gene: TRBJ1-1
CDR3 DNA: TGTGCCAGCAGCTTGGGACACGAAGCTTTCTTT
CDR3 protein: CASSLGHEAFF

V gene: TRBV10-3
clone size: NA
D gene: NA
J gene: TRBJ1-4
CDR3 DNA: TGTGCCATCAGTGATGGAGGTACAACTAATGAAAAACTGTTTTTT
CDR3 protein: CAISDGGTTNEKLFF

V gene: TRBV9
clone size: NA
D gene: TRBD2
J gene: TRBJ2-2
CDR3 DNA: TGTGCCAGCAGCTATGGACTAGCGGGGGTGAACACCGGGGAGCTGTTTTTT
CDR3 protein: CASSYGLAGVNTGELFF

V gene: TRBV19
clone size: NA
D gene: NA
J gene: TRBJ2-7
CDR3 DNA: TGTGCCAGTAGTATAGACAGCTCCTACGAGCAGTACTTC
CDR3 protein: CASSIDSSYEQYF

V gene: TRBV4-2
clone size: NA
D gene: TRBD2
J gene: TRBJ2-3
CDR3 DNA: TGTGCCAGCAGCCAAGCTAGCGGTCTAAGCACAGATACGCAGTATTTT
CDR3 protein: CASSQASGLSTDTQYF

V gene: TRBV5-1
clone size: NA
D gene: NA
J gene: TRBJ1-2
CDR3 DNA: TGCGCCAGCAGCCCCGATGGGGATCCGGCGGGCGGCTACACCTTC
CDR3 protein: CASSPDGDPAGGYTF

V gene: TRBV6-5
clone size: NA
D gene: NA
J gene: TRBJ2-1
CDR3 DNA: TGTGCCAGCAAGTCAACAGGGTTGCGGGTAAATGAGCAGTTCTTC
CDR3 protein: CASKSTGLRVNEQFF

V gene: TRBV3-1/TRBV3-2
clone size: NA
D gene: NA
J gene: TRBJ2-2
CDR3 DNA: TGTGCCAGCAGCCTAAACACCGGGGAGCTGTTTTTT
CDR3 protein: CASSLNTGELFF

V gene: TRBV7-9
clone size: NA
D gene: TRBD1
J gene: TRBJ1-4
CDR3 DNA: TGTGCCAGCAGTCAGGGACAGGGGATGGAAAAACTGTTTTTT
CDR3 protein: CASSQGQGMEKLFF

V gene: TRBV6-5
clone size: NA
D gene: NA
J gene: TRBJ2-3
CDR3 DNA: TGTGCCACCCTTAGGGGCCATAAAGATACGCAGTATTTT
CDR3 protein: CATLRGHKDTQYF

V gene: TRBV19
clone size: few
D gene: NA
J gene: TRBJ2-2
CDR3 DNA: TGTGCCACTTCTTTGGGACTGAGATCGGGCGGGGAGCTGTTTTTT
CDR3 protein: CATSLGLRSGGELFF

V gene: TRBV27
clone size: NA
D gene: NA
J gene: TRBJ2-3
CDR3 DNA: TGTGCCAGCAGTTTATCGGCTAGCACAGATACGCAGTATTTT
CDR3 protein: CASSLSASTDTQYF

V gene: TRBV11-2
clone size: NA
D gene: NA
J gene: TRBJ2-5
CDR3 DNA: TGTGCCAGCAGCTTATACAGGGCCGACGGTCAAGAGACCCAGTACTTC
CDR3 protein: CASSLYRADGQETQYF

V gene: TRBV19
clone size: NA
D gene: TRBD1
J gene: TRBJ1-3
CDR3 DNA: TGTGCCAGTAAAGACAGGGTGACCGACACCATATATTTT
CDR3 protein: CASKDRVTDTIYF

V gene: TRBV6-6
clone size: NA
D gene: TRBD1
J gene: TRBJ1-5
CDR3 DNA: TGTGCCAGCAGAAAAGGGACAGTTAGCAATCAGCCCCAGCATTTT
CDR3 protein: CASRKGTVSNQPQHF

V gene: TRBV19
clone size: NA
D gene: TRBD2
J gene: TRBJ2-2
CDR3 DNA: TGTGCCAGTACCCCGGGACTAGCGGACACCGGGGAGCTGTTTTTT
CDR3 protein: CASTPGLADTGELFF

V gene: TRBV6-5
clone size: NA
D gene: NA
J gene: TRBJ2-5
CDR3 DNA: TGTGCCAGCAGCACGGGGCAGGGGGAGACCCAGTACTTC
CDR3 protein: CASSTGQGETQYF

V gene: TRBV2
clone size: NA
D gene: NA
J gene: TRBJ2-5
CDR3 DNA: TGTGCCAGCACCCTAAAAGAGACCCAGTACTTC
CDR3 protein: CASTLKETQYF

V gene: TRBV2
clone size: NA
D gene: TRBD1
J gene: TRBJ1-1
CDR3 DNA: TGTGCCAGCAGTGGTCCGGGACAGGGGATGAACACTGAAGCTTTCTTT
CDR3 protein: CASSGPGQGMNTEAFF

V gene: TRBV19
clone size: few
D gene: NA
J gene: TRBJ2-5
CDR3 DNA: TGTGCCAGTAGTATAAGGAGTGGGTCAGAGACCCAGTACTTC
CDR3 protein: CASSIRSGSETQYF

V gene: TRBV11-3
clone size: NA
D gene: NA
J gene: TRBJ1-1
CDR3 DNA: TGTGCCAGCAGCTTAGGCTCGGGGAACACTGAAGCTTTCTTT
CDR3 protein: CASSLGSGNTEAFF

V gene: TRBV29-1
clone size: NA
D gene: TRBD1
J gene: TRBJ2-3
CDR3 DNA: TGCAGCCTCGAGGGACAGGGGACGGCAGATACGCAGTATTTT
CDR3 protein: CSLEGQGTADTQYF

V gene: TRBV6-5
clone size: NA
D gene: TRBD1
J gene: TRBJ2-1
CDR3 DNA: TGTGCCAGCAGTTGGGACAGGGCACCCAATGAGCAGTTCTTC
CDR3 protein: CASSWDRAPNEQFF

V gene: TRBV10-3
clone size: NA
D gene: NA
J gene: TRBJ2-3
CDR3 DNA: TGTGCCATCAACCTAGGAGGTGGAGATACGCAGTATTTT
CDR3 protein: CAINLGGGDTQYF

V gene: TRBV7-9
clone size: once
D gene: TRBD1
J gene: TRBJ1-2
CDR3 DNA: TGTGCCAGCAGCCAACCGACAGGGGTGGAGTTCGGCTACACCTTC
CDR3 protein: CASSQPTGVEFGYTF

V gene: TRBV11-3
clone size: NA
D gene: NA
J gene: TRBJ2-5
CDR3 DNA: TGTGCCAGCAGCTTAGACAGGGGTCAAGAGACCCAGTACTTC
CDR3 protein: CASSLDRGQETQYF

V gene: TRBV6-6
clone size: NA
D gene: NA
J gene: TRBJ2-7
CDR3 DNA: TGTGCCAGCAGTTACTCGGGGCAGAGCTCCTACGAGCAGTACTTC
CDR3 protein: CASSYSGQSSYEQYF

V gene: TRBV5-4
clone size: NA
D gene: TRBD1
J gene: TRBJ1-5
CDR3 DNA: TGTGCCAGCAGCCAGGGACAGGGCAATCAGCCCCAGCATTTT
CDR3 protein: CASSQGQGNQPQHF